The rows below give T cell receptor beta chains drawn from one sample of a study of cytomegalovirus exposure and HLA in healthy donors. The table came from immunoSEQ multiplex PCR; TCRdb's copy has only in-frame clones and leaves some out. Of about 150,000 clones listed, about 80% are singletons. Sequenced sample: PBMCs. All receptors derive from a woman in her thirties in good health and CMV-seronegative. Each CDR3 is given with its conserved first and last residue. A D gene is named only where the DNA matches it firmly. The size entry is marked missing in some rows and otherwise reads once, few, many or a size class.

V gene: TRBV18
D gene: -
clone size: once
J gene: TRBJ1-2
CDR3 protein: CASSPRQTNPPLSYGYTF
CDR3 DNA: TGTGCCAGCTCACCCCGACAGACGAACCCCCCCTTAAGCTATGGCTACACCTTC

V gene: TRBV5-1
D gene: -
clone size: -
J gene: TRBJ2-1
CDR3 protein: CASSLVPVGLVQFF
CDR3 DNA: TGCGCCAGCAGCTTGGTACCCGTAGGACTCGTTCAGTTCTTC

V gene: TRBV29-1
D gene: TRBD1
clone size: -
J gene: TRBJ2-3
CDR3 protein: CSVLRGQGVTDTQYF
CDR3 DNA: TGCAGCGTCCTTCGAGGACAGGGAGTAACAGATACGCAGTATTTT

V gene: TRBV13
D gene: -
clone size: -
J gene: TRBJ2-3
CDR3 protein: CASSLGVEGTDTQYF
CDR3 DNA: TGTGCCAGCAGTTTAGGGGTGGAGGGCACAGATACGCAGTATTTT

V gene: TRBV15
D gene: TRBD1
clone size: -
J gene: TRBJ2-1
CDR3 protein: CATSRSGQGTYNEQFF
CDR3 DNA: TGTGCCACCAGCAGATCGGGACAGGGGACCTACAATGAGCAGTTCTTC

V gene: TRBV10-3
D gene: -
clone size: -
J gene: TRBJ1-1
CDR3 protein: CAISLDSMNTEAFF
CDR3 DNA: TGTGCCATCAGTCTTGACAGTATGAACACTGAAGCTTTCTTT

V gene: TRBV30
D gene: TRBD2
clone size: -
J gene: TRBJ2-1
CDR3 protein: CAWSSSGGGYRQFF
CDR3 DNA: TGTGCCTGGAGTTCGAGCGGGGGAGGATATCGGCAGTTCTTC

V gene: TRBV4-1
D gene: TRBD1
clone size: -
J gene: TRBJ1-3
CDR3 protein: CASSQYEGASGNTIYF
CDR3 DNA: TGCGCCAGCAGCCAATATGAGGGGGCATCTGGAAACACCATATATTTT

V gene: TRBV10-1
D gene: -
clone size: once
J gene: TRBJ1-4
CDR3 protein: CASSAPSKGRGEEKLFF
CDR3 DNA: TGCGCCAGCAGTGCACCGTCCAAGGGTCGGGGAGAGGAAAAACTGTTTTTT

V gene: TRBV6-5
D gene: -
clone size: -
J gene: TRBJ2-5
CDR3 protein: CASSYRRGGQQETQYF
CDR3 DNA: TGTGCCAGCAGTTACAGGAGGGGGGGTCAACAAGAGACCCAGTACTTC

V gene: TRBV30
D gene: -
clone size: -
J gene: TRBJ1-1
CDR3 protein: CAWRQGSNTEAFF
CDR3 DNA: TGTGCCTGGAGGCAGGGGTCGAACACTGAAGCTTTCTTT

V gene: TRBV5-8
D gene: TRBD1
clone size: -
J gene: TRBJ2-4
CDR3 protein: CASSPGTGKNIQYF
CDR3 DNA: TGTGCCAGCAGCCCCGGGACAGGGAAAAACATTCAGTACTTC

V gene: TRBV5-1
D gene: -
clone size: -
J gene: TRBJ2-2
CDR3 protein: CASSLRQATVAGELFF
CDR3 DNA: TGCGCCAGCAGCCTCAGACAGGCGACGGTCGCCGGGGAGCTGTTTTTT

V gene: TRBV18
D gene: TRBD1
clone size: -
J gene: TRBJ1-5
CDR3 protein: CASSPTPTGDPSNQPQHF
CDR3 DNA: TGTGCCAGCTCACCAACCCCAACAGGGGACCCAAGCAATCAGCCCCAGCATTTT

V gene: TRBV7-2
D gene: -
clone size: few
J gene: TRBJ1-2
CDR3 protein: CASSLRDTNYGYTF
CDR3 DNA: TGTGCCAGCAGCTTACGGGACACTAACTATGGCTACACCTTC

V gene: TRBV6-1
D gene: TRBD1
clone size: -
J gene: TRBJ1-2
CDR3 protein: CASSTRQGFNYGYTF
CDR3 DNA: TGTGCCAGCAGTACCCGACAGGGCTTCAACTATGGCTACACCTTC

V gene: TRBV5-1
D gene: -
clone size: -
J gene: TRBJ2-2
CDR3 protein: CASSPEATGELFF
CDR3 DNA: TGCGCCAGCAGTCCCGAGGCCACCGGGGAGCTGTTTTTT

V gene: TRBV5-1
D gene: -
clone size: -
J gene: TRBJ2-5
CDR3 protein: CASSSTYQETQYF
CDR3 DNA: TGCGCCAGCAGCTCTACGTACCAAGAGACCCAGTACTTC

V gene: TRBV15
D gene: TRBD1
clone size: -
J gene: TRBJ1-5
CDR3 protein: CATSRRGQGGQPQHF
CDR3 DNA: TGTGCCACCAGCAGACGGGGACAGGGCGGTCAGCCCCAGCATTTT

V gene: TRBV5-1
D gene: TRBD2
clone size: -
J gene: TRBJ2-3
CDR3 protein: CASSPAGAPSDTQYF
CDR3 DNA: TGCGCCAGCAGCCCAGCGGGGGCGCCGTCGGATACGCAGTATTTT

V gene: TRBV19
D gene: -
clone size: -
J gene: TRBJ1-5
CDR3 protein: CASTSYSNQPQHF
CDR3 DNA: TGTGCCAGTACCTCTTATAGCAATCAGCCCCAGCATTTT

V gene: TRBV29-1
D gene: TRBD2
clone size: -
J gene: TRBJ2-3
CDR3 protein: CSVSGLAGWGTDTQYF
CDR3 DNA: TGCAGCGTTTCGGGACTAGCGGGATGGGGCACAGATACGCAGTATTTT

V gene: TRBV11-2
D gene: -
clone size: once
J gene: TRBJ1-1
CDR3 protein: CASSLTQGLPNTEAFF
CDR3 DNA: TGTGCCAGCAGCTTAACTCAGGGACTGCCGAACACTGAAGCTTTCTTT

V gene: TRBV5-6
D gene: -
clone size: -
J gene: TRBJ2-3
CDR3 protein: CASSWTSTDTQYF
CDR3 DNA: TGTGCCAGCAGCTGGACAAGCACAGATACGCAGTATTTT

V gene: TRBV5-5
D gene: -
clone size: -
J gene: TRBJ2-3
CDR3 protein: CASSLVVGGTTDTQYF
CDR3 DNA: TGTGCCAGCAGCTTGGTGGTGGGGGGAACCACAGATACGCAGTATTTT

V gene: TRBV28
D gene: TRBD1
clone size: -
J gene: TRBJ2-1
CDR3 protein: CASSHSTGTGYNEQFF
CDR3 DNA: TGTGCCAGCAGCCATTCGACCGGGACAGGTTACAATGAGCAGTTCTTC

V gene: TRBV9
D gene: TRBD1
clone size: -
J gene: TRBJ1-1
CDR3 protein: CASSPTGQGEAFF
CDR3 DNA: TGTGCCAGCAGCCCCACTGGACAGGGTGAAGCTTTCTTT

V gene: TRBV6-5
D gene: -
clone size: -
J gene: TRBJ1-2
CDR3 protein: CASSHPSGNGYTF
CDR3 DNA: TGTGCCAGCAGTCACCCCTCGGGTAATGGCTACACCTTC

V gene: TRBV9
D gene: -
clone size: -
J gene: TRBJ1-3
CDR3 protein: CASSVGTVGFSSGNTIYF
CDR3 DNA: TGTGCCAGCAGCGTAGGGACAGTTGGTTTTAGCTCTGGAAACACCATATATTTT

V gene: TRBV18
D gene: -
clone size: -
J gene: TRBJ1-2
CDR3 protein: CASSPPPPGPKGYTF
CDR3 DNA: TGTGCCAGCTCACCACCGCCGCCAGGGCCCAAAGGCTACACCTTC

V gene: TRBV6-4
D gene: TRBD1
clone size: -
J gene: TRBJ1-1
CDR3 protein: CASSDSSGGYTEAFF
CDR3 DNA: TGTGCCAGCAGTGACTCCTCAGGGGGCTACACTGAAGCTTTCTTT

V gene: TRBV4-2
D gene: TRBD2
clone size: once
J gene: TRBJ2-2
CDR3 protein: CASSQGLAGVLGELFF
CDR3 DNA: TGTGCCAGCAGCCAAGGACTAGCGGGGGTTCTCGGGGAGCTGTTTTTT

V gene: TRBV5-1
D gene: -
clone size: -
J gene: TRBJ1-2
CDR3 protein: CASSLDSLDYGYTF
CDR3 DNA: TGCGCCAGCAGCTTGGACAGCCTTGACTATGGCTACACCTTC

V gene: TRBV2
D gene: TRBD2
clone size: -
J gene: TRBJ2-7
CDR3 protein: CASSDEVAGVVGQYF
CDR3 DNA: TGTGCCAGCAGTGACGAGGTAGCGGGGGTCGTCGGGCAGTACTTC

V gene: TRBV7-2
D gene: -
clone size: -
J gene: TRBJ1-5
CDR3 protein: CASSPRQRFDQPQHF
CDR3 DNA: TGTGCCAGCAGCCCCCGACAGAGGTTCGATCAGCCCCAGCATTTT

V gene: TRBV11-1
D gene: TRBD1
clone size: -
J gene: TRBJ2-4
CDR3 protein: CASSLGDAGSRGIQYF
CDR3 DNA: TGTGCCAGCAGCCTGGGTGATGCTGGATCCAGGGGGATTCAGTACTTC

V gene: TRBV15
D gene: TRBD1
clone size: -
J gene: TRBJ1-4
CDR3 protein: CATRNRGTNEKLFF
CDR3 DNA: TGTGCCACCAGGAACAGGGGCACTAATGAAAAACTGTTTTTT

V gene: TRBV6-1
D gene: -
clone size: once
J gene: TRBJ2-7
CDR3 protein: CASSLTHEYEQYF
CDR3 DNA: TGTGCCAGCAGCTTGACTCACGAGTACGAGCAGTACTTC

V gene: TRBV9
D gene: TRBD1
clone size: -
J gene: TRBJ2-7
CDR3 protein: CASSPGEGTGGHYEQYF
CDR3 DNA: TGTGCCAGCAGCCCGGGAGAGGGGACAGGGGGCCACTACGAGCAGTACTTC

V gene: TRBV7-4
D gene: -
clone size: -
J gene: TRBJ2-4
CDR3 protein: CASSLTESLGVDIQYF
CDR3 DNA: TGTGCCAGCAGCTTAACAGAGTCTCTCGGGGTAGACATTCAGTACTTC

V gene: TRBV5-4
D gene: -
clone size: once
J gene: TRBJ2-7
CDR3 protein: CASSLDPSSSYEQYF
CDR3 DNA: TGTGCCAGCAGCTTGGATCCTTCGAGCTCCTACGAGCAGTACTTC

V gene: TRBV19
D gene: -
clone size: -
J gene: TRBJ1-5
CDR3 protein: CASREGQGRAQWPQHF
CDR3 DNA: TGTGCCAGTCGGGAGGGGCAGGGCCGGGCGCAATGGCCCCAGCATTTT